What follows describes a single T cell receptor beta chain. Antigen: not known. This sample stems from a study of T cell responses to AZD1222 COVID-19 vaccine. TCRdb's copy holds only in-frame clones and misses some; the assay was immunoSEQ multiplex PCR. The sample consists of about 120,000 clones, under 90% of them appearing once. Germline loops: CDR1 MDHEN, CDR2 SYDVKM. This CDR3 region has 18 residues. J was trimmed by 7 bases and V by 7 bases; bases with no gene match: 23. Study-level findings and limits: The breadth and depth of Spike-specific TCRs increased once two AZD1222 doses had been given. White British donors predominated, females outnumbered males, and clonal diversity was possibly underestimated.

This specimen was peripheral blood, taken on day 0 of AZD1222 vaccination. This TCR was recovered from an adult in good health. J is TRBJ1-2 and V is TRBV28; 8 bases are shared with TRBD1. In nucleotides, the CDR3 is TGTGCCAGCACCGTAGGGACCGCAGGGGGCGCGAGCGCCCCTGGCTACACCTTC. Translated: CASTVGTAGGASAPGYTF.